Below, one TCR beta chain is given with its context. Random hexamers served to reverse transcribe about 0.5 to 1 ug RNA. A single record per CDR3 protein comes from TCRdb applying MiXCR to the immunoSEQ multiplex PCR reads. The data contain approximately 120,000 distinct CDR3 sequences, 90% to 95% of them seen just once; the ten biggest clones take up approximately 0.2%. From blood CD8+ and CD4+ T cells, TCR beta sequences were generated. The CDR3 has 17 residues. With 2 bases clipped from V and 0 bases from J, the junction kept 6 bases outside the gene matches. These data belong to a study of CD8 T cells in Susac syndrome.

The rearrangement links TRBV12-3 or TRBV12-4 to TRBJ2-2; 7 nucleotides agree with TRBD1. The specimen was CD8+ T cells from PBMCs. The sequence was collected from a human donor with Susac syndrome. The CDR3 region has the DNA TGTGCCAGCAGTTTACATCAGGGACAGACGAACACCGGGGAGCTGTTTTTT. The encoded protein is CASSLHQGQTNTGELFF.